The T cell receptor (beta chain) under discussion was sequenced for a study of T cell repertoires in ileal Crohn's disease. The CDR3 runs to 16 residues. The germline V gene has CDR1 MNHEY and CDR2 SMNVEV (reference sequence). Between the trimmed V and J ends, which lost 6 bases and 4 bases, there was a span of 19 bases. Sequencing was performed with immunoSEQ multiplex PCR; in TCRdb, only in-frame clones are kept and a portion is missing. The data contain about 16,000 clones, about 91% of them singletons. Source material: ileal tissue. This receptor was taken from an adult with Crohn's disease. The chain employs TRBV27 and TRBJ1-3; D perhaps matches TRBD1 (6 bases). The CDR3 here is CASSPSHRVPGNTIYF. CDR3 nucleotides: TGTGCCAGCAGCCCATCACACAGGGTGCCAGGAAACACCATATATTTT.